A single sample gave rise to the 23 T cell receptor beta chains below, sequenced in a study of human T cells and chemical hapten exposure. Via MiXCR, TCRdb re-called the RACE reads, giving one row per CDR3 protein. The sample records tens of thousands of distinct CDR3 sequences, 11% being singletons. Indicated time point: patch test 3, about 24 weeks after DPC sensitization. Treatment of the sample: therapeutic diphenylcyclopropenone sensitization with weekly scalp DPC. Sequencing was performed on whole blood, taken in connection with sensitization to the hapten diphenylcyclopropenone (DPC). All receptors come from a woman aged 50 to 65 with alopecia areata. Some clones in this sample may be carry-over from other donors' samples.

This clonotype was seen at least ten times. This chain uses TRBV28 with TRBJ1-1; D is unresolved. Germline V CDR1 and CDR2: MDHEN, SYDVKM. The V gene lost 6 bases and the J gene lost 1 base, with 12 bases spanning the gap. The CDR3 runs 14 residues. This CDR3 is CASRESGPNTEAFF. The CDR3 coding sequence is TGTGCCAGCAGAGAGTCGGGCCCGAACACTGAAGCTTTCTTT.

The chain employs TRBV6-5 and TRBJ2-7; 14 bases match TRBD2. With V trimmed by 7 bases and J by 3 bases, 2 bases remained unmatched. Germline values: CDR1 MNHEY, CDR2 SVGAGI. CDR3 size: 14 residues. CDR3 coding DNA: TGTGCCAGCAAGGGACTAGCGGGAGTCTACGAGCAGTACTTC. Protein: CASKGLAGVYEQYF.

V and J are TRBV28 and TRBJ1-5; D remains unclear. The germline V gene has CDR1 MDHEN and CDR2 SYDVKM. Deletions cut 2 bases from V and 7 bases from J, with 9 bases between. CDR3 length: 13 residues. Here the CDR3 reads CASSLMGYQPQHF. The CDR3 bases are TGTGCCAGCAGTTTAATGGGGTACCAGCCCCAGCATTTT.

This clonotype occurred a few times. The CDR3 DNA is TGTGCCAGCAGTTCGTGGGGCTCGAACACTGAAGCTTTCTTT. Its protein product is CASSSWGSNTEAFF. The J gene is TRBJ1-1, the V gene TRBV28; perhaps TRBD1 as D (5 bases). V lost 4 bases and J lost 1, with 10 bases in between. Germline V gene sequence: CDR1 MDHEN, CDR2 SYDVKM. This CDR3 has 14 amino acids.

The genes are TRBV5-1 and TRBJ2-1; D is uncertain. Trimming shortened V by 2 bases and J by 7 bases, and 13 bases separated the two germline ends. This CDR3 comprises 14 residues. CDR1 is SGHRS, CDR2 YFSETQ, per germline. CDR3 DNA sequence: TGCGCCAGCAGCTTTGATCTGGAAGGAAATGAGCAGTTCTTC. Encoded protein: CASSFDLEGNEQFF.

This clonotype appeared many times. This rearrangement joins TRBV6-6 to TRBJ2-7; maybe TRBD2 (6 bases). The ends were cut back, 5 bases at V and 3 bases at J, with 8 bases in the middle. Per germline, CDR1 MNHNY and CDR2 SVGAGI (reference sequence). This CDR3 has 12 amino acids. CDR3 DNA: TGTGCCAGCAGTCCGGGGGTCTACGAGCAGTACTTC. It codes for CASSPGVYEQYF.

This clonotype occurred many times. The chain uses TRBV9 and TRBJ2-1; D gene uncertain. This CDR3 spans 14 amino acids. Germline CDR1 SGDLS, CDR2 YYNGEE. V lost 0 bases and J 4 bases, leaving 8 bases between the germline ends. The CDR3 protein is CASSVGAEYNEQFF. CDR3 sequence (DNA): TGTGCCAGCAGCGTAGGTGCAGAGTACAATGAGCAGTTCTTC.

This clonotype has ten or more counts. The rearrangement uses TRBV18 and TRBJ1-2, with D hard to call. V was clipped by 3 bases and J by 3 bases, with 14 bases between them. The germline V gene has CDR1 KGHSH and CDR2 LQKENI. CDR3 length: 15 residues. CDR3 nucleotide sequence: TGTGCCAGCTCACCGGGCAGGAAAGCGGACTATGGCTACACCTTC. It yields the protein CASSPGRKADYGYTF.

This clonotype was observed many times. This sequence joins TRBV14 and TRBJ2-3; no clear D gene. The CDR3 contains 15 residues. V was clipped by 1 base and J by 0 bases, with 8 bases between them. In germline, CDR1 is SGHDN, CDR2 FVKESK. The CDR3 nucleotides read TGTGCCAGCAGCCAAGGCTTTGGGAGCACAGATACGCAGTATTTT. Amino acids: CASSQGFGSTDTQYF.

This clonotype was counted at least ten times. The chain has TRBV7-2 and TRBJ1-6; no clear D. The CDR3 spans 13 residues. Trimming removed 2 bases at V and 8 bases at J, with 7 bases between. Germline V lookup: CDR1 SGHTA, CDR2 FQGNSA. The CDR3 reads CASSLRSDSPLHF. The CDR3 region has the DNA TGTGCCAGCAGCTTAAGGAGTGATTCACCCCTCCACTTT.

On this clonotype itself: This sequence may be a read error, since a much larger clone differs from it by one base. The chain has TRBV6-5 and TRBJ2-7; 7 positions match TRBD1. The CDR3 spans 14 residues. CDR1 MNHEY and CDR2 SVGAGI come from the germline V gene. J lost 0 bases, V lost 7 bases, and 6 bases had no gene match. The CDR3 sequence is CASNEGGTSYEQYF. For the CDR3, the DNA is TGTGCCAGCAACGAAGGGGGCACCTCCTACGAGCAGTACTTC.

This clonotype has at least ten counts. The chain combines TRBV12-3 or TRBV12-4 with TRBJ1-5; D possibly corresponds to TRBD1 (5 bases). CDR3 length: 14 amino acids. V was pared by 7 bases and J by 9 bases, with 19 bases between. In DNA, the CDR3 is TGTGCCAGCACCCCCGGGACCGCCGTTGGGCCCCAGCATTTT. This codes for CASTPGTAVGPQHF.

V usage is TRBV29-1 and J usage is TRBJ2-7; no clear D. Germline-derived CDR1 and CDR2 are SQVTM and ANQGSEA. This CDR3 contains 14 residues. The V end lost 3 bases, the J end lost 4 bases, and 16 bases lay between the germline ends. CDR3 DNA sequence: TGCAGCGTTGATGGAGCTGGTCTGGGGTACGAGCAGTACTTC. Amino acid sequence: CSVDGAGLGYEQYF.

The sample holds many counts of this clonotype. The V call is TRBV6-1, the J call TRBJ2-4; D gene ambiguous. The germline V and J ends were trimmed by 1 base and 0 bases, with 13 bases remaining between them. Germline V gene data show CDR1 as MNHNS and CDR2 as SASEGT. The CDR3 consists of 17 residues. The CDR3 DNA reads TGTGCCAGCAGTGAAGAGCGTGTTATTCTAGCCAAAAACATTCAGTACTTC. It encodes CASSEERVILAKNIQYF.

The rearrangement links TRBV3-1 to TRBJ2-1, with 11 bases aligning to TRBD1. Unmatched junction bases numbered 6, after V lost 3 bases and J lost 8 bases. Per germline, CDR1 LGHDT and CDR2 YNNKEL (reference sequence). The CDR3 has 15 residues. The CDR3 here is CASSHPGDRGDEQFF. CDR3 in DNA: TGTGCCAGCAGCCACCCCGGGGACAGGGGGGATGAGCAGTTCTTC.

A few counts support this clonotype. CDR3 bases: TGTGCCAGCAGCTGGGACAGGGGGGCCCCCGGGGAGCTGTTTTTT. It codes for CASSWDRGAPGELFF. The chain combines TRBV5-8 with TRBJ2-2; 11 bases match TRBD1. The CDR3 has 15 residues. The V segment lost 3 bases and the J segment 6 bases; nucleotides outside the gene matches: 4. Per the germline V gene, CDR1 is SGHTS and CDR2 is YDEGEE.

In this sample, this clonotype turned up many times. The chain is built from TRBV7-2 and TRBJ2-3; 8 bases line up with TRBD2. After removal of 1 base from V and 3 bases from J, the junction contained 6 bases not matched to a gene. Looked up from germline, CDR1 is SGHTA and CDR2 is FQGNSA. CDR3 length equals 16 residues. CDR3 loop: CASSLVAGKRTDTQYF. CDR3 in DNA: TGTGCCAGCAGCTTAGTAGCGGGAAAGCGGACAGATACGCAGTATTTT. Filled out from reference TRBV7-2 and TRBJ2-3, the complete variable domain reads GAGVSQSPSNKVTEKGKDVELRCDPISGHTALYWYRQSLGQGLEFLIYFQGNSAPDKSGLPSDRFSAERTGGSVSTLTIQRTQQEDSAVYLCASSLVAGKRTDTQYFGPGTRLTVL.

This clonotype was seen a few times. V usage is TRBV7-2 and J usage is TRBJ1-6; 8 bases map to TRBD1. The CDR3 sequence is 16 residues long. Germline-derived CDR1 and CDR2 are SGHTA and FQGNSA. Trimming took 8 bases from V and 0 from J; bases not matched to a gene: 6. CDR3 protein: CASGRQGSSYNSPLHF. The CDR3 DNA reads TGTGCCAGCGGCAGACAGGGGAGCTCCTATAATTCACCCCTCCACTTT.

This clonotype was recorded a few times. The chain carries TRBV28 and TRBJ2-7; D remains unclear. Germline loops: CDR1 MDHEN, CDR2 SYDVKM. This CDR3 has 11 residues. V lost 6 bases and J 5 bases, leaving 8 bases between the germline ends. CDR3 amino acids: CASRTQDEQYF. CDR3 in DNA: TGTGCCAGCAGAACCCAAGACGAGCAGTACTTC.

The V and J genes are TRBV4-1 and TRBJ2-1; D might be TRBD1 (5 bases). V dropped 4 bases and J dropped 7 bases, with 26 bases sitting between them. This CDR3 has 18 amino acids. Germline CDR1 MGHRA, CDR2 YSYEKL. The CDR3: CASSRISFYQPTDNEQFF. CDR3 bases: TGCGCCAGCAGCCGAATTAGCTTCTATCAACCGACAGATAATGAGCAGTTCTTC.

V is TRBV6-1 and J is TRBJ2-7; D could derive from TRBD1 or TRBD2 (5 bases each). This CDR3 spans 13 amino acids. Trimming removed 7 bases at V and 2 bases at J, with 12 bases between. Germline CDR1 and CDR2: MNHNS and SASEGT. In DNA, the CDR3 is TGTGCCAGCATCTGGGACCGAGCCTACGAGCAGTACTTC. As protein: CASIWDRAYEQYF.

This clonotype was seen more than once but under ten times. This chain joins TRBV7-2 and TRBJ2-1; 10 bases match TRBD1. The V gene's germline CDR1 is SGHTA and CDR2 FQGNSA. There are 17 residues in the CDR3. V gave up 5 bases and J gave up 4 bases; unmatched junction bases: 11. DNA for the CDR3: TGTGCCAGCAGCCGCACGGGGGACAGGGGCCCTTACAATGAGCAGTTCTTC. It specifies CASSRTGDRGPYNEQFF.

The table lists this clonotype with many counts. The V and J genes are TRBV7-7 and TRBJ2-2; D call uncertain. The V and J ends lost 4 bases and 1 base respectively, with 7 bases between them. The CDR3 runs to 14 residues. Germline loops: CDR1 SSHAT, CDR2 FNYEAQ (reference sequence). DNA for the CDR3: TGTGCCAGCAGCTCCGAGTTGAACACCGGGGAGCTGTTTTTT. As protein: CASSSELNTGELFF.